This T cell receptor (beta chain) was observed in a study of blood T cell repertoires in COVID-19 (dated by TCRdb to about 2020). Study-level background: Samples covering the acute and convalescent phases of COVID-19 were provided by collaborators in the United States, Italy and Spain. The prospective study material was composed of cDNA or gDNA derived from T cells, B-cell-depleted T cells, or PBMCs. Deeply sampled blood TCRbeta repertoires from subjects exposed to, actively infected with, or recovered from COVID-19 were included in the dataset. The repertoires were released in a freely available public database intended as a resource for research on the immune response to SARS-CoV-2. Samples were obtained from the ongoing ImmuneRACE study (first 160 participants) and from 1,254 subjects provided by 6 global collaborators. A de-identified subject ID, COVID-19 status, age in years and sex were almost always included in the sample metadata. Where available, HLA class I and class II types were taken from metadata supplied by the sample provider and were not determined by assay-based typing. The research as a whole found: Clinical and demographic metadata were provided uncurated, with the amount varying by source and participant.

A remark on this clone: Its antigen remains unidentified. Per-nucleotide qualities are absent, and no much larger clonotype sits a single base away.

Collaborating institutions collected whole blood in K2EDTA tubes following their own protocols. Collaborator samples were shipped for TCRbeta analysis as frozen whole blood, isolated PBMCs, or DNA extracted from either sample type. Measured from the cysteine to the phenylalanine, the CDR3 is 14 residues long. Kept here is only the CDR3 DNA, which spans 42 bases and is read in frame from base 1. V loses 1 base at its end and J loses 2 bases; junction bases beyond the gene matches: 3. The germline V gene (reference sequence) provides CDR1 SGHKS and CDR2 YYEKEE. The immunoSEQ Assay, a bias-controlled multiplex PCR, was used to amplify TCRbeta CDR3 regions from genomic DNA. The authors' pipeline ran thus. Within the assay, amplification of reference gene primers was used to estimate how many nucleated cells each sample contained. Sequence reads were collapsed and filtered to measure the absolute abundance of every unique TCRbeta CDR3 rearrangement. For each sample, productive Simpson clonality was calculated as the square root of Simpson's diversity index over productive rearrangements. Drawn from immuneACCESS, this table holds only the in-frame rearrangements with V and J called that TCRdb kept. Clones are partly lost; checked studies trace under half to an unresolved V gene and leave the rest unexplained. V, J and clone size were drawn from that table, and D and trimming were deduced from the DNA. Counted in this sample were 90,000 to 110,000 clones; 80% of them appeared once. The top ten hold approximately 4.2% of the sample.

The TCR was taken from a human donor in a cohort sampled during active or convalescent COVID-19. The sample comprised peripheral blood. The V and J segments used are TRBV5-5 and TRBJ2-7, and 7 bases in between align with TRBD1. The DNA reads TGTGCCAGCAGCTTGTTTACAGGGGCCTACGAGCAGTACTTC. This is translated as CASSLFTGAYEQYF. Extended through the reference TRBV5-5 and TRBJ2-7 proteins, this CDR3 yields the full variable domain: DAGVTQSPTHLIKTRGQQVTLRCSPISGHKSVSWYQQVLGQGPQFIFQYYEKEERGRGNFPDRFSARQFPNYSSELNVNALLLGDSALYLCASSLFTGAYEQYFGPGTRLTVT.